The next 20 T cell receptor beta chains were all read from a single sample in a study of vaccination and CD4 T cells after COVID-19. Cultured CD4+ T cell DNA underwent sequencing with the Oncomine TCR Beta short-read assay. Via MiXCR, TCRdb re-called the PCR reads, giving one row per CDR3 protein. Here the sample spans about 26,000 distinct CDR3 sequences, 50% being singletons. Their cognate antigens are unknown. Treatment of the sample: roughly 11-day PBMC culture with coronavirus spike peptide pools or control peptides (ViraFEST assay). Sequencing used CD4+ T cells from blood, cultured in vitro, obtained before SARS-CoV-2 vaccination. The receptors originated from a human donor who received a COVID-19 vaccine.

The table lists this clonotype with a count of one. The genes are TRBV12-3 or TRBV12-4 and TRBJ1-6; D is unclear. The CDR3 is 13 amino acids. Between the trimmed V and J ends, which lost 2 bases and 6 bases, there was a span of 5 bases. DNA for the CDR3: TGTGCCAGCAGTTTAATGGGTAATTCACCCCTCCACTTT. Residues: CASSLMGNSPLHF.

The chain employs TRBV5-4 and TRBJ1-2; D is unclear. V lost 4 bases, J lost 8 bases, and 18 bases lay in between. The CDR3 has 14 residues. The germline V gene encodes CDR1 SGHNT and CDR2 YYREEE (reference sequence). This chain's CDR3 is CASSHRNNLGGYTF. The CDR3 coding sequence is TGTGCCAGCAGCCACAGAAACAACCTGGGAGGCTACACCTTC.

The gene calls are TRBV6-1 and TRBJ1-1; D is unresolved. Looked up from germline, CDR1 is MNHNS and CDR2 is SASEGT. CDR3 size: 13 residues. Trimming removed 6 bases from V and 3 bases from J, with 11 bases in between. CDR3 loop: CASSWARDTEAFF. The CDR3 DNA is TGTGCCAGCAGCTGGGCTCGGGACACTGAAGCTTTCTTT.

The chain carries TRBV7-2 and TRBJ2-4; a possible D gene is TRBD2 (5 bases). The V end lost 5 bases, the J end lost 12 bases, and 20 bases lay between the germline ends. Per the germline V gene, CDR1 is SGHTA and CDR2 is FQGNSA. This CDR3 contains 14 residues. CDR3 sequence reads: CASSLSGNSNHQYF. CDR3 in DNA: TGTGCCAGCAGCCTATCCGGGAACTCTAACCATCAGTACTTC.

The chain combines TRBV2 with TRBJ2-7, with D possibly being TRBD1 or TRBD2 (5 bases each). This CDR3 comprises 17 residues. Trimming shortened V by 2 bases and J by 2 bases, and 19 bases separated the two germline ends. In germline, CDR1 is SNHLY, CDR2 FYNNEI. The CDR3, as DNA: TGTGCCAGCAGTGAATGGGATGGAGGCAGGGAAACCTACGAGCAGTACTTC. This sequence encodes CASSEWDGGRETYEQYF.

The chain carries TRBV18 and TRBJ2-3; a weak D match, TRBD1 (6 bases). There are 13 residues in the CDR3. V lost 6 bases to trimming and J lost 2 bases, with 9 bases between them. Germline CDR1 is KGHSH and CDR2 is LQKENI. The CDR3 DNA follows: TGTGCCAGCTCCGGACAGATCACAGATACGCAGTATTTT. It specifies CASSGQITDTQYF.

This sequence joins TRBV7-2 and TRBJ1-6; the match to TRBD1 covers 9 bases. CDR3 length: 15 residues. Trimming removed 3 bases from V and 4 bases from J; junction bases left unmatched: 1. The germline gives CDR1 SGHTA, CDR2 FQGNSA. The CDR3 loop reads CASSFDRGYNSPLHF. As DNA, the CDR3 is TGTGCCAGCAGCTTCGACAGGGGGTATAATTCACCCCTCCACTTT.

This clonotype has just a few counts. This chain uses TRBV20-1 with TRBJ1-2; TRBD1 matches at 8 bases. V lost 6 bases, J lost 5 bases, and 8 bases stayed unmatched. Per germline, CDR1 DFQATT and CDR2 SNEGSKA (reference sequence). The CDR3 is 13 residues long. CDR3 nucleotide sequence: TGCAGTGCCCTGGACAGGGTAGGGTATGGCTACACCTTC. Residues: CSALDRVGYGYTF.

The chain links TRBV18 to TRBJ1-1, with D unclear. Trimming took 3 bases from V and 8 from J, leaving 10 bases between them. Germline V gene data show CDR1 as KGHSH and CDR2 as LQKENI. The CDR3 contains 12 residues. The CDR3 reads CASSPGDLEAFF. Written as DNA, the CDR3 is TGTGCCAGCTCACCGGGCGACTTGGAAGCTTTCTTT.

This clonotype was detected only a few times. The V and J genes are TRBV30 and TRBJ1-1; 7 bases align to TRBD1. V gave up 5 bases and J gave up 4 bases; unmatched junction bases: 4. Looked up from germline, CDR1 is GTSNPN and CDR2 is SVGIG (reference sequence). CDR3 length equals 12 residues. The CDR3 reads CAWSTGSTEAFF. The CDR3 nucleotides read TGTGCCTGGTCGACAGGGAGCACTGAAGCTTTCTTT.

The rearrangement joins TRBV6-5 to TRBJ2-7; D may be TRBD2 (5 bases). Germline V gives CDR1 MNHEY, CDR2 SVGAGI. The CDR3 is made up of 14 amino acids. V dropped 4 bases and J dropped 3 bases, with 13 bases sitting between them. The CDR3 DNA follows: TGTGCCAGCAGTTCCCCTTCCGGGGTCTACGAGCAGTACTTC. Its protein product is CASSSPSGVYEQYF.

This clonotype was detected only a few times. The chain combines TRBV6-4 with TRBJ1-2; 10 bases agree with TRBD1. Germline loops: CDR1 MRHNA, CDR2 SNTAGT. Losses at the gene ends were 6 bases for V and 1 base for J; bases not matched to a gene: 5. The CDR3 spans 15 residues. In DNA form, the CDR3 reads TGTGCCAGCAGCCCGGACAGGGGGGGTAACTATGGCTACACCTTC. Its protein product is CASSPDRGGNYGYTF.

This clonotype is a singleton in its sample. The V call is TRBV15, the J call TRBJ2-3, with D unclear. V lost 0 bases and J lost 2, with 0 bases in between. The CDR3 totals 12 residues. The germline V gene has CDR1 LNHNV and CDR2 YYDKDF (reference sequence). The CDR3 nucleotides are TGTGCCACCAGCAGAGACACAGATACGCAGTATTTT. Its translation: CATSRDTDTQYF. The entire variable domain, with the rest obtained from reference TRBV15 and TRBJ2-3, is as follows: DAMVIQNPRYQVTQFGKPVTLSCSQTLNHNVMYWYQQKSSQAPKLLFHYYDKDFNNEADTPDNFQSRRPNTSFCFLDIRSPGLGDTAMYLCATSRDTDTQYFGPGTRLTVL.

Only one count was recorded for this clonotype. V and J are TRBV6-5 and TRBJ2-3; D is possibly TRBD1 or TRBD2 (5 bases each). With 2 bases removed from V and 0 bases from J, the gap between germline ends came to 18 bases. Germline CDR1 MNHEY, CDR2 SVGAGI. The CDR3 runs to 18 residues. The CDR3 region is CASSYMTSGTHSTDTQYF. The CDR3, as DNA: TGTGCCAGCAGTTACATGACTTCCGGGACCCACAGCACAGATACGCAGTATTTT.

To note about this clonotype: The CDR3 ends on some other residue instead of the conserved phenylalanine or tryptophan, so this is likely a read error. CDR3 protein: CASSLGGGSEETQYL. CDR3 DNA: TGTGCCAGCAGCTTAGGAGGTGGGTCCGAAGAGACCCAGTACCTC. The chain combines TRBV7-2 with TRBJ2-5; D gene uncertain. The CDR3 extends over 15 amino acids. The V end lost 1 base, the J end lost 3 bases, and 12 bases lay between the germline ends. Per germline, CDR1 SGHTA and CDR2 FQGNSA.

This clonotype has more than one count but fewer than ten. This chain joins TRBV24-1 and TRBJ2-5, with TRBD1 matching 9 bases. Germline V lookup: CDR1 KGHDR, CDR2 SFDVKD. Trimming took 2 bases from V and 5 from J; bases not matched to a gene: 5. The CDR3 covers 15 residues. The CDR3 region is CATSDYGTGRETQYF. As DNA, the CDR3 is TGTGCCACCAGTGATTACGGGACAGGGCGGGAGACCCAGTACTTC.

The gene calls are TRBV20-1 and TRBJ2-4; D is perhaps TRBD2 (5 bases). Germline-derived CDR1 and CDR2 are DFQATT and SNEGSKA (reference sequence). CDR3 length equals 13 residues. The V end lost 1 base, the J end lost 9 bases, and 13 bases lay between the germline ends. The CDR3 loop is CSARGVGSSIQYF. The CDR3 region has the DNA TGCAGTGCTAGAGGAGTGGGGAGTAGCATTCAGTACTTC.

The chain is built from TRBV24-1 and TRBJ2-2; D assignment may be TRBD1 or TRBD2 (5 bases each). The CDR3 consists of 18 residues. CDR1 is KGHDR and CDR2 is SFDVKD in the germline V gene. Deletions cut 1 base from V and 0 bases from J, with 14 bases between. CDR3 region: CATSDFSGQPPNTGELFF. For the CDR3, the DNA is TGTGCCACCAGTGATTTTTCGGGGCAGCCGCCGAACACCGGGGAGCTGTTTTTT.

This rearrangement joins TRBV20-1 to TRBJ2-5; D is perhaps TRBD1 (5 bases). CDR3 size: 13 residues. Looked up from germline, CDR1 is DFQATT and CDR2 is SNEGSKA (reference sequence). V shed 0 bases and J shed 1 base, with 6 bases lying between them. The CDR3, as DNA: TGCAGTGCTAGAGAAGGGGTCCAAGAGACCCAGTACTTC. Protein sequence: CSAREGVQETQYF.

This clonotype came up a few times. The chain uses TRBV4-1 and TRBJ1-2, with 12 positions matching TRBD1. The J segment lost 1 base and the V segment lost 2 bases, leaving 5 bases of the junction unmatched. The CDR3 is 17 residues long. CDR1 and CDR2 (germline): MGHRA, YSYEKL. CDR3 loop: CASSQPGQGARNYGYTF. The CDR3 nucleotides are TGCGCCAGCAGCCAACCGGGACAGGGGGCACGTAACTATGGCTACACCTTC.